Each of the 2 T cell receptor beta chains below was sequenced from the same sample in a study of Graves' ophthalmopathy and Graves' hyperthyroidism. RNA transcripts provided the template for amplifying TCR beta CDR3 regions. Amplification began with first-round RT-PCR using HTBI primers, then second-round multiplex PCR was performed. TCRdb re-derived calls from the multiplex PCR reads in MiXCR, one entry per CDR3 protein. The data contain around 670,000 distinct CDR3 sequences, around 40% of them singletons. Sequencing input: peripheral blood. All receptors come from an adult man with Graves' ophthalmopathy.

The rearrangement uses TRBV7-9 and TRBJ2-7, with 10 bases that match TRBD2. V gave up 4 bases and J gave up 5 bases; unmatched junction bases: 5. CDR1 SEHNR and CDR2 FQNEAQ come from the germline V gene (reference sequence). This CDR3 contains 14 residues. DNA for the CDR3: TGTGCCAGCAGCTCACTAGCGGGAAAGGACGAGCAGTACTTC. As protein: CASSSLAGKDEQYF.

V and J are TRBV20-1 and TRBJ2-2, with D possibly being TRBD2 (6 bases). CDR3 length: 13 residues. V lost 5 bases, J lost 6 bases, and 13 bases lay in between. The germline CDR1 and CDR2 sequences are DFQATT and SNEGSKA (reference sequence). Here the CDR3 reads CSAAHRLAGELFF. The CDR3 nucleotides read TGCAGTGCTGCTCATCGACTAGCCGGGGAGCTGTTTTTT.